Following are 29 T cell receptor beta chains from one sample sequenced in a study of blood T cells in healthy people across ages. Sample-barcoded 5' priming and a J-beta primer mix drove a second PCR of about 6 to 12 cycles. TCRdb independently ran MiXCR on the 5' RACE reads; one entry per CDR3 protein. This sample carries approximately 850,000 distinct CDR3 sequences, roughly 60% of them seen once, and the ten largest clones take 22%. The sequenced material came from blood. These TCRs come from a young man in good health.

This rearrangement joins TRBV7-2 to TRBJ2-3; TRBD2 matches 12 bases. Germline V CDR1 and CDR2: SGHTA, FQGNSA. With V trimmed by 2 bases and J by 3 bases, 6 bases remained unmatched. CDR3 size: 17 residues. CDR3 in amino acids: CASSLYPSGRGTDTQYF. CDR3 nucleotide sequence: TGTGCCAGCAGCTTATACCCTAGCGGGAGGGGAACAGATACGCAGTATTTT.

This clonotype was seen just once. The rearrangement joins TRBV6-2 or TRBV6-3 to TRBJ1-2; 8 bases align to TRBD1. The J segment lost 5 bases and the V segment lost 9 bases, leaving 11 bases of the junction unmatched. CDR1 and CDR2 from the germline V gene are MNHEY and SVGEGT. The length of the CDR3 is 14 residues. As DNA, the CDR3 is TGTGCCAGTGTAAACAGGGGGACGCCGTATGGCTACACCTTC. Protein sequence: CASVNRGTPYGYTF.

In this sample, this clonotype turned up once. The J gene is TRBJ1-4, the V gene TRBV2; D is uncertain. Germline CDR1 and CDR2: SNHLY and FYNNEI. V dropped 6 bases and J dropped 5 bases, with 10 bases sitting between them. The CDR3 has 13 amino acids. The CDR3 loop reads CASRADGNEKLFF. CDR3 DNA: TGTGCCAGCAGAGCGGACGGGAATGAAAAACTGTTTTTT.

The chain combines TRBV6-5 with TRBJ2-5; TRBD2 matches at 11 bases. After removal of 4 bases from V and 2 bases from J, the junction contained 6 bases not matched to a gene. This CDR3 is 16 amino acids long. Germline-derived CDR1 and CDR2 are MNHEY and SVGAGI. The CDR3 DNA reads TGTGCCAGCAGTTCCCGACTAGCGGGGCCACAAGAGACCCAGTACTTC. Translation: CASSSRLAGPQETQYF.

The chain links TRBV7-9 to TRBJ2-3; possibly TRBD2 for D (6 bases). This CDR3 has 16 residues. Deletions cut 6 bases from V and 2 bases from J, with 18 bases between. Germline V CDR1 and CDR2: SEHNR, FQNEAQ (reference sequence). CDR3 loop: CASSGETGTHTDTQYF. CDR3 nucleotides: TGTGCCAGCAGTGGAGAAACCGGGACTCACACAGATACGCAGTATTTT.

This clonotype was seen a handful of times. This rearrangement joins TRBV20-1 to TRBJ2-7, with a weak D call TRBD1 (5 bases). The germline gives CDR1 DFQATT, CDR2 SNEGSKA (reference sequence). The ends were cut back, 6 bases at V and 2 bases at J, with 14 bases in the middle. CDR3 size: 13 residues. The CDR3 protein is CSAPAGQAYEQYF. CDR3 nucleotide sequence: TGCAGTGCCCCAGCAGGGCAGGCCTACGAGCAGTACTTC.

This rearrangement joins TRBV20-1 to TRBJ2-3; TRBD2 aligns across 7 bases. The length of the CDR3 is 14 residues. Germline CDR1 reads DFQATT; CDR2 reads SNEGSKA (reference sequence). With 2 bases clipped from V and 0 bases from J, the junction kept 2 bases outside the gene matches. The CDR3, as DNA: TGCAGTGCTAGATGGGGGGGTAGCACAGATACGCAGTATTTT. Translating gives CSARWGGSTDTQYF.

This chain uses TRBV10-3 with TRBJ2-3, with D tentatively TRBD2 (6 bases). V shed 10 bases and J shed 2 bases, with 19 bases lying between them. This CDR3 has 15 amino acids. Germline-derived CDR1 and CDR2 are ENHRY and SYGVKD. CDR3 amino acids: CATQLSAGTTDTQYF. CDR3 coding DNA: TGTGCCACCCAATTGTCGGCGGGGACCACAGATACGCAGTATTTT.

This clonotype was seen a few times. The chain employs TRBV5-1 and TRBJ2-7; D might be TRBD2 (6 bases). This CDR3 is built from 14 residues. V was clipped by 2 bases and J by 5 bases, with 14 bases between them. The germline V gene encodes CDR1 SGHRS and CDR2 YFSETQ. DNA of the CDR3: TGCGCCAGCAGCTTAGACGGGACTTACGACGAGCAGTACTTC. It yields the protein CASSLDGTYDEQYF.

This clonotype has a handful of counts. In DNA, the CDR3 is TGTGCCAGCAGCCGCTCACTAGCGGGAGCTTCCTACGAGCAGTACTTC. Protein: CASSRSLAGASYEQYF. V and J are TRBV3-1 and TRBJ2-7; TRBD2 matches 11 bases. Trimming removed 4 bases from V and 1 base from J; junction bases left unmatched: 6. Germline V lookup: CDR1 LGHDT, CDR2 YNNKEL (reference sequence). The CDR3 is 16 residues long.

This clonotype has a handful of counts. V usage is TRBV20-1 and J usage is TRBJ2-1; possibly TRBD2 for D (5 bases). The V gene's germline CDR1 is DFQATT and CDR2 SNEGSKA (reference sequence). The CDR3 sequence is 12 residues long. Trimming shortened V by 3 bases and J by 12 bases, and 15 bases separated the two germline ends. CDR3 DNA: TGCAGTGCTAGTCAAATGGGAGCTAGGCAGTTCTTC. It is translated as CSASQMGARQFF.

The chain uses TRBV12-3 or TRBV12-4 and TRBJ2-7, with D maybe TRBD2 (6 bases). The J call is in doubt because the DNA end fits TRBJ2-5 better. This CDR3 comprises 15 residues. CDR3 in amino acids: CASSSGRDGGETQYF. CDR3 coding DNA: TGTGCCAGCAGTTCGGGCCGGGATGGAGGGGAGACCCAGTACTTC.

J is TRBJ2-1 and V is TRBV12-3 or TRBV12-4; a possible D gene is TRBD2 (5 bases). The CDR3 sequence is 13 residues long. Trimming cost V 0 bases and J 7 bases, with 7 bases left between them. CDR3 sequence (DNA): TGTGCCAGCAGTTTAGCGCGGGTAAATGAGCAGTTCTTC. It yields the protein CASSLARVNEQFF.

This clonotype showed up just a few times. The chain employs TRBV12-3 or TRBV12-4 and TRBJ2-1; 8 nucleotides align to TRBD1. This CDR3 has 15 amino acids. Germline trimming cut 4 bases from V and 3 bases from J; bases unmatched to any gene: 5. As DNA, the CDR3 is TGTGCCAGCAGTTCACAGGGGGTTATCTACAATGAGCAGTTCTTC. Its translation is CASSSQGVIYNEQFF.

V gene TRBV20-1 combines with J gene TRBJ2-5; TRBD2 matches at 11 bases. V gave up 6 bases and J gave up 4 bases; unmatched junction bases: 4. This CDR3 spans 13 amino acids. In germline, CDR1 is DFQATT, CDR2 SNEGSKA (reference sequence). CDR3 nucleotide sequence: TGCAGTGCAGCACTAGCGGGAGTAGAGACCCAGTACTTC. Translated, it gives CSAALAGVETQYF.

Regarding this clonotype: The junction departs from germline at one end; a sequencing error may be responsible. This chain links TRBV12-3 or TRBV12-4 with TRBJ2-3; D unresolved. The length of the CDR3 is 14 residues. The CDR3 DNA sequence: TGTGCCAGCAGTGGCAGAGTGGCAGGAGATGCGCAGTATTTT. Its translation is CASSGRVAGDAQYF.

The V call is TRBV20-1, the J call TRBJ1-2; D is ambiguous. The germline V gene has CDR1 DFQATT and CDR2 SNEGSKA (reference sequence). Trimming shortened V by 2 bases and J by 3 bases, and 10 bases separated the two germline ends. CDR3 length: 13 amino acids. This chain's CDR3 is CSARQAVDYGYTF. Written as DNA, the CDR3 is TGCAGTGCTAGACAGGCGGTGGACTATGGCTACACCTTC.

This clonotype was recorded once. The chain carries TRBV28 and TRBJ2-3, with D unclear. Germline lookup yields CDR1 MDHEN and CDR2 SYDVKM. V was pared by 5 bases and J by 1 base, with 10 bases between. CDR3 length: 14 amino acids. CDR3 nucleotides: TGTGCCAGCAGTCTCTCAAGAGGCACAGATACGCAGTATTTT. Protein product: CASSLSRGTDTQYF.

V and J are TRBV13 and TRBJ1-2; D call uncertain. Germline V gene lookup returns CDR1 PRHDT and CDR2 FYEKMQ (reference sequence). The CDR3 extends over 17 amino acids. V gave up 3 bases and J gave up 0 bases, with 17 bases separating them. The CDR3 loop is CASSFRLDDRSNYGYTF. Here the CDR3 DNA reads TGTGCCAGCAGCTTCCGCCTTGACGACCGGTCTAACTATGGCTACACCTTC.

The rearrangement uses TRBV27 and TRBJ2-1; 14 nucleotides line up with TRBD2. The ends lost 5 bases at V and 10 bases at J; junction bases unmatched: 7. From germline, CDR1 is MNHEY and CDR2 SMNVEV (reference sequence). The CDR3 consists of 15 residues. CDR3 sequence reads: CASSPGTSGSSEQFF. CDR3 DNA: TGTGCCAGCAGTCCAGGGACTAGCGGGAGTTCAGAGCAGTTCTTC.

A few counts support this clonotype. The genes are TRBV9 and TRBJ1-2; D is unclear. Germline CDR1 and CDR2: SGDLS and YYNGEE. The length of the CDR3 is 16 residues. The ends were cut back, 3 bases at V and 4 bases at J, with 19 bases in the middle. CDR3 bases: TGTGCCAGCAGCGCCGGAGGGAACAGTCCCCTCTATGGCTACACCTTC. Amino acids: CASSAGGNSPLYGYTF.

V usage is TRBV3-1 and J usage is TRBJ2-1; D unresolved. Trimming stripped 1 base from V and 3 bases from J, with 7 bases between. This CDR3 is 14 amino acids long. Germline-derived CDR1 and CDR2 are LGHDT and YNNKEL (reference sequence). The CDR3 DNA follows: TGTGCCAGCAGCCAAGGGGCCTTCTACAATGAGCAGTTCTTC. This translates into CASSQGAFYNEQFF.

The V call is TRBV12-3 or TRBV12-4, the J call TRBJ2-5, with TRBD2 identical over 7 bases. The CDR3 is 17 residues long. J gave up 2 bases and V 1 base, and 10 bases lay outside the gene matches. CDR3 bases: TGTGCCAGCAGTTTAGGGGTCAGCGGGATAGTTCAAGAGACCCAGTACTTC. Translated, it gives CASSLGVSGIVQETQYF.

In this sample, this clonotype turned up a few times. The chain carries TRBV20-1 and TRBJ2-7, with 7 bases that match TRBD1. The V gene's germline CDR1 is DFQATT and CDR2 SNEGSKA (reference sequence). This CDR3 is 13 amino acids long. V was pared by 1 base and J by 2 bases, with 2 bases of the junction left unmatched. DNA of the CDR3: TGCAGTGCTAGAGGGGACAGAGCCTACGAGCAGTACTTC. Translation gives CSARGDRAYEQYF.

This sequence joins TRBV29-1 and TRBJ2-1, with D perhaps TRBD1 or TRBD2 (5 bases each). Germline V gene lookup returns CDR1 SQVTM and CDR2 ANQGSEA. Deletions cut 3 bases from V and 10 bases from J, with 13 bases between. The CDR3 sequence is 12 residues long. The CDR3 spells CSVEGTGDEQFF. Here the CDR3 DNA reads TGCAGCGTTGAGGGGACGGGTGACGAGCAGTTCTTC.

This clonotype has only one observation. The DNA of the CDR3 is TGCGCCAGCAGCTTGTCGGACAGGACAGAGACCCAGTACTTC. It is translated as CASSLSDRTETQYF. J is TRBJ2-5 and V is TRBV5-1; TRBD1 matches 7 bases. Germline CDR1 is SGHRS and CDR2 is YFSETQ. This CDR3 region has 14 residues. Unmatched junction bases numbered 4, after V lost 1 base and J lost 4 bases.

This chain joins TRBV20-1 and TRBJ2-1, with D possibly being TRBD2 (6 bases). CDR1 and CDR2 (germline): DFQATT, SNEGSKA (reference sequence). This CDR3 has 16 amino acids. V shed 4 bases and J shed 3 bases, with 19 bases lying between them. This CDR3 reads CSAKSQLARFYNEQFF. As DNA, the CDR3 is TGCAGTGCTAAGTCCCAACTAGCTCGGTTCTACAATGAGCAGTTCTTC.

This chain joins TRBV29-1 and TRBJ2-1, with 8 nucleotides matching TRBD1. The CDR3 spans 14 residues. CDR1 and CDR2 from the germline V gene are SQVTM and ANQGSEA. The V and J ends lost 4 bases and 5 bases, in that order; junction bases with no gene match: 7. The CDR3 reads CSVVNHRGDNEQFF. The CDR3 coding sequence is TGCAGCGTTGTTAACCACAGGGGGGACAATGAGCAGTTCTTC.

The rearrangement links TRBV6-1 to TRBJ1-2; 8 bases line up with TRBD1. This CDR3 is 15 amino acids long. Germline V gene sequence: CDR1 MNHNS, CDR2 SASEGT. The ends lost 6 bases at V and 8 bases at J; junction bases unmatched: 14. Here the CDR3 DNA reads TGTGCCAGCAGAGAAACCGGGACAGGAAGTGAGGGCTACACCTTC. Its translation is CASRETGTGSEGYTF.